The 13 T cell receptor beta chains below come from one sample, sequenced in a study of identical twins. One entry per CDR3 protein, called by TCRdb with MiXCR from the 5' RACE reads. This table holds roughly 1.6 million distinct CDR3 sequences, 25% to 35% found once. Sequenced sample: cord blood. The source is a newborn girl in good health.

On this clonotype itself: No DNA is shown, since the ends of the CDR3 on it are uncertain; the CDR3 is the one TCRdb lists. This sequence joins TRBV12-3 or TRBV12-4 and TRBJ2-2; TRBD1 reflects the table's D call only, with no check against the DNA. The CDR3 is made up of 24 amino acids, end residues included. CDR3 in amino acids: CASSFGGSSYEQYFGPWDTGELFF.

This clonotype was detected only a few times. The chain recombines TRBV9 with TRBJ2-2; D gene uncertain. Germline loops: CDR1 SGDLS, CDR2 YYNGEE. V was shortened by 0 bases and J by 2 bases, with 8 bases between the two germline ends. The CDR3 length is 15 residues. The CDR3 spells CASSVAQHNTGELFF. The CDR3 DNA sequence: TGTGCCAGCAGCGTAGCACAACATAACACCGGGGAGCTGTTTTTT.

This clonotype was recorded a few times. The V and J genes are TRBV20-1 and TRBJ2-3, with TRBD2 matching 12 bases. Germline V gene sequence: CDR1 DFQATT, CDR2 SNEGSKA (reference sequence). Trimming at V came to 7 bases and at J to 4 bases, leaving 9 bases not matched to a gene. CDR3 length equals 15 residues. The DNA for the CDR3 is TGCAGTGTTATTAGTTCTAGCGGGAGGGCAGATACGCAGTATTTT. Translation: CSVISSSGRADTQYF.

The CDR3 DNA is TGTGCCACCAGTGATCCAGCGCGGGGGGGAAACACCATATATTTT. Protein: CATSDPARGGNTIYF. This chain joins TRBV24-1 and TRBJ1-3; possibly TRBD1 for D (5 bases). The CDR3 is 15 amino acids. Germline V gene sequence: CDR1 KGHDR, CDR2 SFDVKD. With 3 bases removed from V and 4 bases from J, the gap between germline ends came to 12 bases.

In this sample, this clonotype turned up a few times. As DNA, the CDR3 is TGTGCCAGCAGTTTATCGGTAGCGGGCACAGATACGCAGTATTTT. Amino acids: CASSLSVAGTDTQYF. The rearrangement links TRBV12-3 or TRBV12-4 to TRBJ2-3; D might be TRBD2 (6 bases). V dropped 2 bases and J dropped 1 base, with 10 bases sitting between them. The CDR3 is made up of 15 amino acids.

The J gene is TRBJ2-7, the V gene TRBV3-1; a possible D gene is TRBD2 (5 bases). With 3 bases removed from V and 2 bases from J, the gap between germline ends came to 14 bases. CDR1 is LGHDT and CDR2 is YNNKEL in the germline V gene (reference sequence). This CDR3 spans 15 amino acids. DNA of the CDR3: TGTGCCAGCAGCCACAGGCCGGCGGGCCCCTACGAGCAGTACTTC. Encoded protein: CASSHRPAGPYEQYF.

The V gene is TRBV20-1, the J gene TRBJ2-5, with 12 bases lining up with TRBD2. Germline assignment: CDR1 DFQATT and CDR2 SNEGSKA (reference sequence). The CDR3 runs 18 residues. Germline trimming cut 4 bases from V and 11 bases from J; bases unmatched to any gene: 23. The CDR3 is CSATPASLLAGGRNEQYF. In DNA form, the CDR3 reads TGCAGTGCTACTCCGGCTTCACTACTAGCGGGAGGACGCAATGAGCAGTACTTC.

The V call is TRBV5-1, the J call TRBJ2-5; D unresolved. The CDR3 runs to 13 residues. Trimming stripped 5 bases from V and 4 bases from J, with 12 bases between. Germline assignment: CDR1 SGHRS and CDR2 YFSETQ. CDR3 sequence (DNA): TGCGCCAGCAGTCAGGTTCCTGGAGAGACCCAGTACTTC. It yields the protein CASSQVPGETQYF.

This clonotype appeared a few times. The V call is TRBV5-1, the J call TRBJ1-2; D may be TRBD1 (6 bases). CDR3 length: 16 residues. Germline V lookup: CDR1 SGHRS, CDR2 YFSETQ. The germline V and J ends were trimmed by 1 base and 5 bases, with 18 bases remaining between them. DNA of the CDR3: TGCGCCAGCAGCTTGATGCCTCCGGGACACCTATATGGCTACACCTTC. Residues: CASSLMPPGHLYGYTF.

The sample holds a few counts of this clonotype. The chain links TRBV28 to TRBJ2-1, with unresolved D. Germline V gives CDR1 MDHEN, CDR2 SYDVKM. V dropped 4 bases and J dropped 7 bases, with 17 bases sitting between them. The CDR3 covers 15 residues. The CDR3 DNA reads as TGTGCCAGCAGTTCCCTTCCTAGGATCCCAAATGAGCAGTTCTTC. Translated: CASSSLPRIPNEQFF.

The sample holds a few counts of this clonotype. This chain joins TRBV20-1 and TRBJ1-1; TRBD1 might be the D (5 bases). V lost 3 bases and J 0 bases, leaving 11 bases between the germline ends. The germline V gene encodes CDR1 DFQATT and CDR2 SNEGSKA (reference sequence). This CDR3 comprises 14 residues. This CDR3 reads CSASRGRMNTEAFF. The CDR3 region has the DNA TGCAGTGCTAGTAGGGGCCGCATGAACACTGAAGCTTTCTTT.

This chain links TRBV15 with TRBJ2-1; TRBD2 agrees at 13 bases. Per germline, CDR1 LNHNV and CDR2 YYDKDF (reference sequence). CDR3 length equals 16 residues. V shed 9 bases, J shed 2 bases, and the junction held 7 bases outside the gene matches. The CDR3 protein is CATSWTSGSTYNEQFF. Written as DNA, the CDR3 is TGTGCCACTAGCTGGACTAGCGGGAGTACCTACAATGAGCAGTTCTTC.

This clonotype showed up just a few times. The genes are TRBV20-1 and TRBJ1-2; D may be TRBD1 (5 bases). The V gene's germline CDR1 is DFQATT and CDR2 SNEGSKA (reference sequence). This CDR3 contains 14 residues. V was clipped by 0 bases and J by 4 bases, with 12 bases between them. CDR3 in amino acids: CSAREGRGAYGYTF. The CDR3 region has the DNA TGCAGTGCTAGAGAGGGAAGGGGTGCCTATGGCTACACCTTC.